This TCR beta chain was captured by sequencing in a study of blood T cell repertoires in COVID-19 (dated by TCRdb to between 2020 and 2021). A note on the overall study: Collaborator samples came from the United States, Italy and Spain and covered acute and convalescent phases of COVID-19. The samples were drawn from two sources: the first 160 participants of the ongoing ImmuneRACE study, and some 1,300 subjects contributed by 6 global collaborators. Nearly every sample came with metadata listing a de-identified subject ID, COVID-19 status, age in years and sex. Where available, HLA class I and class II types were taken from metadata supplied by the sample provider and were not determined by assay-based typing. Deeply sampled blood TCRbeta repertoires from subjects exposed to, actively infected with, or recovered from COVID-19 were included in the dataset. The material from the prospective study consisted of cDNA or gDNA derived from T cells, B-cell-depleted T cells, or PBMCs. The repertoires were released in a freely available public database intended as a resource for research on the immune response to SARS-CoV-2. Here is what the overall study found, with its caveats: The amount of clinical and demographic metadata varied by source and participant and was provided uncurated.

TCRbeta CDR3 regions were amplified from genomic DNA using the immunoSEQ Assay, a bias-controlled multiplex PCR. Per the source publication's procedure: The number of nucleated cells in each sample was estimated by amplification of reference gene primers within the assay. To quantify the absolute abundance of each unique TCRbeta CDR3 rearrangement, sequence reads were collapsed and filtered. For each sample, productive Simpson clonality was calculated as the square root of Simpson's diversity index across productive rearrangements. In TCRdb, the immuneACCESS table is reduced to in-frame sequences with V and J assigned. These tables do not hold every clone; where another copy was compared, an unresolved V gene accounts for under half, and the others remain unexplained. V and J calls and clone size are as listed in that table; D and trimming were resolved from the DNA. For this sample there are under 300,000 clones; about four fifths appear just once. Jointly, the top ten make up about 3.5% of the sample.

Enrolling through a virtual design, the prospective study's participants ranged in age from roughly 18 to 100 years and lived across about two dozen United States geographic areas. To assign participants to cohorts, the prospective study relied on clinical history that participants themselves reported in a screening survey and a study questionnaire. Recovered participants in ImmuneRACE Cohort 3 were defined as having two consecutive negative NP/OP PCR tests, clearance from a healthcare professional, or resolution of symptoms. In the prospective study, whole blood, serum and a nasopharyngeal or oropharyngeal swab were collected from each participant by mobile phlebotomists. Over a roughly 2-month period, participants in the prospective study had the option of providing additional blood draws and questionnaires. Prospective study blood samples were shipped either frozen or at room temperature before DNA extraction.

Concerning this clone itself: This clone's antigen is unknown. No much larger clonotype is one base removed from it; base qualities were not supplied.

The V end loses 5 bases and the J end loses 4 bases, and a stretch of 11 bases separates them. The CDR3, cysteine through phenylalanine, is 13 amino acids long. Only the CDR3 DNA is retained, 39 bases long and in frame from the first base. Based on the germline V gene (reference sequence), the CDR1 and CDR2 sequences are GTSNPN and SVGIG. The chain uses TRBV30 and TRBJ1-4, and the D gene may be TRBD1, 6 bases matching. The sequencing sample was made of PBMCs or T cells enriched from blood (not recorded which). The source is a man in his fifties who had recovered from COVID-19. The CDR3 reads CAWAQGHNEKLFF. In nucleotides, the sequence is TGTGCCTGGGCGCAGGGGCATAATGAAAAACTGTTTTTT.